The 9 T cell receptor beta chains below all came from one sample that was sequenced in a study of T cells in Graves' hyperthyroidism and ophthalmopathy. Amplification of TCR beta CDR3 regions was performed using RNA transcripts as template. The primer set for the first-round RT-PCR of the TCR CDR3 was HTBI. TCRdb reprocessed the multiplex PCR reads with MiXCR, giving one entry per CDR3 protein. The table records more than 350,000 distinct CDR3 sequences, 14% of them present only once. The source material was blood. The receptors shown here come from a young woman with Graves' ophthalmopathy.

This clonotype showed up just a few times. This CDR3 is CASSDGNRHNEQFF. CDR3 nucleotides: TGTGCCAGCAGTGACGGCAACCGCCACAATGAGCAGTTCTTC. The chain recombines TRBV6-4 with TRBJ2-1; no definite D call. The V end was cut by 2 bases, the J end by 5 bases, with 10 bases between. The CDR3 is 14 residues long. Germline-derived CDR1 and CDR2 are MRHNA and SNTAGT.

This clonotype was observed many times. The chain joins TRBV12-3 or TRBV12-4 to TRBJ2-5; 7 positions match TRBD2. Unmatched junction bases numbered 7, after V lost 5 bases and J lost 1 base. The CDR3 runs to 15 residues. The DNA for the CDR3 is TGTGCCAGCAGTCGACTAGCCGGGCCCCAAGAGACCCAGTACTTC. This translates into CASSRLAGPQETQYF.

This clonotype was seen many times. The chain recombines TRBV6-1 with TRBJ2-5; 8 positions agree with TRBD1. Germline V lookup: CDR1 MNHNS, CDR2 SASEGT. The CDR3 spans 15 residues. The V segment lost 5 bases and the J segment 9 bases; nucleotides outside the gene matches: 14. This CDR3 reads CASSSFPGTGLAQYF. CDR3 in DNA: TGTGCCAGCAGTTCTTTCCCCGGGACAGGTTTGGCCCAGTACTTC.

This clonotype was seen ten or more times. CDR3 region: CSALPQLAGATDTQYF. The DNA for the CDR3 is TGCAGTGCCCTACCACAACTAGCGGGGGCAACAGATACGCAGTATTTT. The gene calls are TRBV20-1 and TRBJ2-3; 11 bases fit TRBD2. There are 16 residues in the CDR3. Germline lookup yields CDR1 DFQATT and CDR2 SNEGSKA (reference sequence). Trimming cost V 6 bases and J 3 bases; bases outside gene matches: 11.

This clonotype was picked up many times. This chain uses TRBV12-3 or TRBV12-4 with TRBJ2-7; maybe TRBD1 (6 bases). CDR3 length: 15 residues. Between the trimmed V and J ends, which lost 1 base and 1 base, there was a span of 11 bases. For the CDR3, the DNA is TGTGCCAGCAGTTTAGAAGGGGGTCGGTCCTACGAGCAGTACTTC. Protein sequence: CASSLEGGRSYEQYF.

This clonotype occurred many times. The rearrangement uses TRBV2 and TRBJ1-2, with D possibly being TRBD1 (6 bases). V was shortened by 2 bases and J by 4 bases, with 17 bases between the two germline ends. Germline-derived CDR1 and CDR2 are SNHLY and FYNNEI. This CDR3 is 16 amino acids long. The CDR3 loop is CASSELYRENPYGYTF. CDR3 nucleotide sequence: TGTGCCAGCAGTGAATTGTACAGGGAAAACCCCTATGGCTACACCTTC.

DNA of the CDR3: TGTGCCAGCAGCCAGGTAACGCCGGTGGAGACCCAGTACTTC. Residues: CASSQVTPVETQYF. The rearrangement joins TRBV3-1 to TRBJ2-5; D remains ambiguous. With 3 bases removed from V and 5 bases from J, the gap between germline ends came to 13 bases. The V gene's germline CDR1 is LGHDT and CDR2 YNNKEL (reference sequence). The CDR3 consists of 14 residues.

This clonotype occurred many times. The chain couples TRBV18 to TRBJ1-5; D is perhaps TRBD1 (6 bases). With 4 bases removed from V and 0 bases from J, the gap between germline ends came to 13 bases. CDR1 and CDR2 from the germline V gene are KGHSH and LQKENI. This CDR3 is built from 16 residues. The CDR3 DNA sequence: TGTGCCAGCTCACAAGGCGGACAGTATAGCAATCAGCCCCAGCATTTT. Translated: CASSQGGQYSNQPQHF. Based on the CDR3 plus reference TRBV18 and TRBJ1-5, the full variable domain is NAGVMQNPRHLVRRRGQEARLRCSPMKGHSHVYWYRQLPEEGLKFMVYLQKENIIDESGMPKERFSAEFPKEGPSILRIQQVVRGDSAAYFCASSQGGQYSNQPQHFGDGTRLSIL.

This clonotype has ten or more counts. The chain is built from TRBV30 and TRBJ1-2; D is unresolved. V was cut by 0 bases and J by 4 bases, with 12 bases left in between. This CDR3 has 14 residues. Germline CDR1 is GTSNPN and CDR2 is SVGIG (reference sequence). CDR3 DNA: TGTGCCTGGAGTGTATCTCCCGGATTCTATGGCTACACCTTC. Its translation: CAWSVSPGFYGYTF.